The present entry profiles one TCR beta chain with its context. No cognate antigen has been identified for it. No base-level quality is on record; no much larger clone is a single base apart. Following the manufacturer's recommendations, the immunoSEQ kit was used to generate TCR beta libraries from genomic DNA. For library preparation, a first multiplex PCR was performed with proprietary primers, followed by a second PCR in which unique barcodes were added, and bead cleanups were performed after each round. A positive control reaction and a negative control reaction, both provided in the kit, were run with every batch of samples. The final libraries were assessed on an Agilent 4200 TapeStation D1000 ScreenTape, pooled by volume, and quantified by qPCR. Sequencing was performed on an Illumina NextSeq500 using a MidOutput 150-cycle cartridge, with 156 Read1 cycles, 15 Index1 cycles, and the kit custom primers. The pooled library was loaded at roughly 1 pM, and roughly 18% PhiX control was spiked in. In the authors' own workflow: Vendor-processed data were analyzed in R, and a clonotype was defined as all T cells sharing the same CDR3 nucleotide sequence. For clone abundance analyses, frequencies were normalized to the 10,000 most abundant clones in each sample. Public T cell clones, which averaged fewer than five per sample, were excluded before analysis. An abundance difference of at least 32-fold between compartments was the criterion for calling clonotypes tumor-enriched or baseline blood-enriched. A beta-binomial differential abundance model was used to identify clonotypes that expanded or contracted between blood time points. Tumor-blood repertoire similarity was measured with the Baroni-Urbani and Buser coefficient, and groups were compared using two-tailed Wilcoxon tests in R. The source is immuneACCESS, and TCRdb retained only in-frame sequences with V and J called. Part of the clones is not carried over; for the studies checked, unresolved V genes explain less than half of this, and the remainder is unexplained. V, J and clone size were drawn from that table, and D and trimming were deduced from the DNA. Counted in this sample were 120,000 or so clones; about 88% of them appeared once. 5.8% of the sample lies in the top ten.

The meaning of the sample's time point label: blood 2 weeks post-SBRT. The sample's treatment or condition label, decoded: 15 Gy SBRT to primary tumor, nephrectomy 4 weeks later. To track tumor-enriched clonotypes, serial peripheral blood was sampled from radiation-treated patients at baseline and at 2 weeks and 4 weeks after SBRT. Renal cell carcinoma with clear cell pathology was present in all patients. Genomic DNA for TCR sequencing was prepared using the QIAamp DNA Blood Mini Kit (Qiagen). Samples were included in the analyses only if all quality control checks were passed. Its CDR3 holds 17 amino acids, cysteine through phenylalanine. Only the CDR3 DNA is retained, 51 bases long and in frame from the first base. According to the germline V gene, CDR1 reads SGHAT and CDR2 reads FQNNGV. Trimming takes 0 bases from V and 8 bases from J, and the germline ends sit 17 bases apart. The data belong to a study of radiation and T cells in renal cell carcinoma (TCRdb year 2020). About the investigation overall: The samples were drawn from a clinical trial, where primary renal cell carcinomas were treated with 15 Gy of stereotactic body radiation therapy and then removed by nephrectomy 4 weeks afterward. TCR beta sequencing covered 50 to 55 samples in total, comprising approximately 26 tumors and roughly 27 peripheral blood samples. A total of 3.5 million to 4.5 million unique CDR3 nucleotide sequences, encoding 2.5 million to 3 million unique CDR3 amino acid sequences, were found across all 50 or so samples. Results and caveats for the whole study, not just this receptor: Tracking of blood repertoire dynamics stopped at roughly 29 days after treatment, with no follow-up past that point. Because no pretreatment tumor biopsies were available, whether clonotypes were present in the tumor at baseline could not be determined. Because the trial had a single-armed design, the trial could not examine how radiation dose or scheduling affected the TCR repertoire. An increase in top tumor clonotypes in blood was observed from baseline to 2 weeks post-radiation, followed by contraction by 4 weeks, which was taken to suggest transient expansion of tumor-resident clones.

This sample comprised blood, obtained from a patient whose treatment included radiotherapy and nephrectomy. The TCR was taken from a woman in her seventies with renal cell carcinoma. The V and J segments used are TRBV11-2 and TRBJ1-6; the D region possibly corresponds to TRBD1 (5 bases align). The CDR3 in this case is CASSLDLVGQGYSPLHF. The nucleotide sequence is TGTGCCAGCAGCTTAGATCTAGTTGGTCAGGGTTATTCACCCCTCCACTTT.